Shown below are 8 T cell receptor beta chains from a single sample sequenced in a study of blood T cell repertoires in COVID-19. TCRdb keeps only in-frame clones here, not all; method: immunoSEQ multiplex PCR. The sample yields some 340,000 clones, about 85% seen once. The sample consisted of peripheral blood. The receptors were gathered from a woman in her late teens or twenties with acute or convalescent COVID-19.

The V and J genes are TRBV5-1 and TRBJ2-7; no reliable D call. Germline V CDR1 and CDR2: SGHRS, YFSETQ. The CDR3 length is 14 residues. V lost 0 bases and J 2 bases, leaving 9 bases between the germline ends. The CDR3 DNA reads as TGCGCCAGCAGCTTGGACCAGATACCCTACGAGCAGTACTTC. Amino acids: CASSLDQIPYEQYF.

This chain links TRBV28 with TRBJ2-3, with 9 bases identical to TRBD2. CDR1 and CDR2 from the germline V gene are MDHEN and SYDVKM. Unmatched junction bases numbered 8, after V lost 7 bases and J lost 3 bases. The CDR3 length is 15 residues. CDR3 sequence (DNA): TGTGCCAGCAACTTAGCGGGAGCCAGGACAGATACGCAGTATTTT. Translating it yields CASNLAGARTDTQYF.

The chain combines TRBV15 with TRBJ2-1; perhaps TRBD2 as D (5 bases). The germline V and J ends were trimmed by 7 bases and 2 bases, with 15 bases remaining between them. There are 15 residues in the CDR3. The germline CDR1 and CDR2 sequences are LNHNV and YYDKDF (reference sequence). The CDR3 sequence: CATIPFVEAYNEQFF. The CDR3 DNA is TGTGCCACCATCCCGTTTGTGGAGGCCTACAATGAGCAGTTCTTC.

This rearrangement joins TRBV30 to TRBJ2-7; TRBD2 might be the D (6 bases). CDR3 length equals 15 residues. The germline V gene has CDR1 GTSNPN and CDR2 SVGIG (reference sequence). V was trimmed by 0 bases and J by 6 bases, leaving 18 bases between them. CDR3 amino acids: CAWSVLVEGSSEQYF. The CDR3 DNA is TGTGCCTGGAGTGTACTTGTGGAGGGTTCTTCCGAGCAGTACTTC. Combining the CDR3 with reference TRBV30 and TRBJ2-7 gives the whole variable domain SQTIHQWPATLVQPVGSPLSLECTVEGTSNPNLYWYRQAAGRGLQLLFYSVGIGQISSEVPQNLSASRPQDRQFILSSKKLLLSDSGFYLCAWSVLVEGSSEQYFGPGTRLTVT.

The chain is built from TRBV23-1 and TRBJ1-5; no firm D call. TRBV23-1 is reported as an ORF; its role is uncertain. V lost 1 base to trimming and J lost 4 bases, with 14 bases between them. The CDR3 loop spans 16 amino acids. DNA for the CDR3: TGCGCCAGCAGTCAATTAGATGCCGCGGGAAATCAGCCCCAGCATTTT. This codes for CASSQLDAAGNQPQHF.

The chain carries TRBV19 and TRBJ2-1, with D uncertain. Germline values: CDR1 LNHDA, CDR2 SQIVND (reference sequence). This CDR3 has 15 residues. Trimming took 4 bases from V and 3 from J, leaving 13 bases between them. In DNA form, the CDR3 reads TGTGCCAGTAGTAAAGACCTTCCCCTCTACAATGAGCAGTTCTTC. Translation gives CASSKDLPLYNEQFF.

The chain carries TRBV6-5 and TRBJ2-7, with a possible D match to TRBD2 (5 bases). The ends were cut back, 0 bases at V and 4 bases at J, with 16 bases in the middle. The CDR3 runs to 16 residues. The germline V gene encodes CDR1 MNHEY and CDR2 SVGAGI. CDR3 in DNA: TGTGCCAGCAGTTACTCGACGGGAAAAGGGATTTACGAGCAGTACTTC. This translates into CASSYSTGKGIYEQYF.

V usage is TRBV2 and J usage is TRBJ2-1; TRBD2 might be the D (5 bases). The CDR3 length is 15 residues. The V end was cut by 6 bases, the J end by 6 bases, with 18 bases between. Looked up from germline, CDR1 is SNHLY and CDR2 is FYNNEI. The CDR3 region is CASSTQRGGGNEQFF. CDR3 in DNA: TGTGCCAGCAGCACCCAACGTGGAGGAGGCAATGAGCAGTTCTTC.